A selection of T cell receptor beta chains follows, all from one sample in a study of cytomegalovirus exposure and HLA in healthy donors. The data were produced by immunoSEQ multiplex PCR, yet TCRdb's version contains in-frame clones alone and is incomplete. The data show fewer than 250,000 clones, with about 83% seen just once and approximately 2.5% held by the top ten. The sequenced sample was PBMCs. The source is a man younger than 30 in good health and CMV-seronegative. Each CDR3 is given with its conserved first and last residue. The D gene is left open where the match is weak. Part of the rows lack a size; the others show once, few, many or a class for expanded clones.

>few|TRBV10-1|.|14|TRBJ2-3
CASSESHSTDTQYF
TGCGCCAGCAGTGAGTCACACAGTACAGATACGCAGTATTTT
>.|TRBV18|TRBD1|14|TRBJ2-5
CASSRQGLQETQYF
TGTGCCAGCTCCCGACAGGGTCTCCAAGAGACCCAGTACTTC
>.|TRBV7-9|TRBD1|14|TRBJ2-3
CAITRDSGTDTQYF
TGTGCCATAACGAGGGACAGTGGCACAGATACGCAGTATTTT
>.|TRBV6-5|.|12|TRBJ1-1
CASSYGEGKAFF
TGTGCCAGCAGTTACGGGGAGGGAAAAGCTTTCTTT
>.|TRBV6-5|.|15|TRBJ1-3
CASRSTGGSGNTIYF
TGTGCCAGCAGGTCGACAGGCGGCTCTGGAAACACCATATATTTT
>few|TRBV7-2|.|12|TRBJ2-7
CASSRGAPEQYF
TGTGCCAGCAGCCGGGGGGCACCCGAGCAGTACTTC
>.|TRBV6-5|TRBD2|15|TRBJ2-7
CASSLGLAGTYEQYF
TGTGCCAGCAGCCTGGGACTAGCTGGGACCTACGAGCAGTACTTC
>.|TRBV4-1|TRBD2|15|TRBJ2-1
CASSRGVAGYNEQFF
TGCGCCAGCAGCCGCGGGGTAGCGGGATACAATGAGCAGTTCTTC
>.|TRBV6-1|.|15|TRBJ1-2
CASSERPRRDYGYTF
TGTGCCAGCAGTGAGCGGCCTCGGAGGGACTATGGCTACACCTTC
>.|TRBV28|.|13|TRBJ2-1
CASSSQIYNEQFF
TGTGCCAGCAGTTCGCAGATTTACAATGAGCAGTTCTTC
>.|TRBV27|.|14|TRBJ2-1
CASSRSSNGNEQFF
TGTGCCAGCAGTCGATCCTCCAACGGCAATGAGCAGTTCTTC
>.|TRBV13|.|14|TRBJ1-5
CASSSNRVSQPQHF
TGTGCCAGCAGCTCCAACAGGGTGAGTCAGCCCCAGCATTTT
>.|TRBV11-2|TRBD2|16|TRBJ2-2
CASSLGLAGVYGELFF
TGTGCCAGCAGCTTAGGTCTTGCGGGAGTGTACGGGGAGCTGTTTTTT
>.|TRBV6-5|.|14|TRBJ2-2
CASSYRENTGELFF
TGTGCCAGCAGTTACCGCGAGAACACCGGGGAGCTGTTTTTT
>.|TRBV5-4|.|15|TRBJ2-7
CASSPGTPSAYEQYF
TGTGCCAGCAGCCCCGGGACTCCATCCGCGTACGAGCAGTACTTC
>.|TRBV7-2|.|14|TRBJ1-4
CASSLDSNNEKLFF
TGTGCCAGCAGCTTAGACAGCAACAATGAAAAACTGTTTTTT
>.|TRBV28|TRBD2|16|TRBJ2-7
CASSRGASGAPYEQYF
TGTGCCAGCAGCCGCGGGGCTAGCGGGGCACCTTACGAGCAGTACTTC
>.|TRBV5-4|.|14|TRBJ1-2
CASSLETTIYGYTF
TGTGCCAGCAGCTTGGAAACCACAATTTATGGCTACACCTTC
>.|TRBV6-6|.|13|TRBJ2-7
CASRGGNAYEQYF
TGTGCCAGCAGAGGCGGGAACGCCTACGAGCAGTACTTC
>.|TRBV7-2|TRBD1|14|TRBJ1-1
CASSWTGTQGEAFF
TGTGCCAGCAGTTGGACAGGGACCCAAGGTGAAGCTTTCTTT
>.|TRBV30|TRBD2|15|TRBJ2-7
CACRTSDRGGYEQYF
TGTGCCTGCCGAACATCGGACCGGGGGGGGTACGAGCAGTACTTC
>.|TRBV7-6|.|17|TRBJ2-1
CASSHWGDSLSYNEQFF
TGTGCCAGCAGCCATTGGGGTGACAGTTTATCCTACAATGAGCAGTTCTTC
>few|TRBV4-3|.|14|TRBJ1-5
CASSQGTGNQPQHF
TGCGCCAGCAGCCAAGGAACAGGCAATCAGCCCCAGCATTTT
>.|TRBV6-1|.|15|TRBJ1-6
CASREQGSYNSPLHF
TGTGCCAGCAGGGAACAGGGTTCCTATAATTCACCCCTCCACTTT
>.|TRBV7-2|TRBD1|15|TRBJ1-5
CASSSSTGRNQPQHF
TGTGCCAGCAGCTCGTCGACAGGGAGGAATCAGCCCCAGCATTTT
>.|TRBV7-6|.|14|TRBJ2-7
CASSWGGLAHEQYF
TGTGCCAGCAGCTGGGGGGGGCTAGCCCACGAGCAGTACTTC
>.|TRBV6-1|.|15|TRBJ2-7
CASKNFLGRVGEQYF
TGTGCCAGCAAGAACTTCCTTGGCCGGGTGGGCGAGCAGTACTTC
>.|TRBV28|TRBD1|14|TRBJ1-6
CASGTGGRNSPLHF
TGTGCCAGTGGGACAGGGGGGCGAAATTCACCCCTCCACTTT
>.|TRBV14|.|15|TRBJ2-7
CASSQESDTSYEQYF
TGTGCCAGCAGCCAAGAGTCGGACACGTCCTACGAGCAGTACTTC
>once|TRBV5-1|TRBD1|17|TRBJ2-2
CASSLAPGQGGTGELFF
TGCGCCAGCAGCTTGGCGCCGGGACAGGGTGGAACCGGGGAGCTGTTTTTT
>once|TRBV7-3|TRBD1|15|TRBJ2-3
CASSPGTGGIDTQYF
TGTGCCAGCAGTCCCGGGACAGGGGGAATAGATACGCAGTATTTT
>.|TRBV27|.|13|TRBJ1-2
CASSLGQGSGYTF
TGTGCCAGCAGTTTAGGGCAGGGGTCTGGCTACACCTTC
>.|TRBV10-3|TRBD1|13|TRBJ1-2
CAIGRTGLRGYTF
TGTGCCATCGGAAGGACAGGCCTCCGTGGCTACACCTTC
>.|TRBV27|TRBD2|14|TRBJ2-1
CASRPLAGGWAQFF
TGTGCCAGCAGACCCCTAGCGGGGGGGTGGGCGCAGTTCTTC
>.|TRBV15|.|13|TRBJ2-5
CATSRGPQETQYF
TGTGCCACCAGCAGGGGCCCCCAAGAGACCCAGTACTTC
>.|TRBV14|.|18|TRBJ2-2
CASSLSYAGAYNTGELFF
TGTGCCAGCAGCTTGTCGTACGCGGGGGCCTATAACACCGGGGAGCTGTTTTTT
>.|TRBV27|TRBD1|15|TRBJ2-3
CASSYGQGVIDTQYF
TGTGCCAGCAGCTACGGACAGGGTGTTATAGATACGCAGTATTTT
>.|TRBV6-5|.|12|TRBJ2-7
CASSGGTYEQYF
TGTGCCAGTTCGGGCGGGACCTACGAGCAGTACTTC
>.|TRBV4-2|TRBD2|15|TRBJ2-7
CASSQETSGRGEQYF
TGTGCCAGCAGCCAAGAGACTAGCGGGAGGGGAGAGCAGTACTTC
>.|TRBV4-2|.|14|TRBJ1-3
CASSQDSSGNTIYF
TGTGCCAGCAGCCAAGATAGCTCTGGAAACACCATATATTTT
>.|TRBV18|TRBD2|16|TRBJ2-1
CASSLTGPSGRSEQFF
TGTGCCAGCTCACTAACTGGACCTAGCGGGAGGAGTGAGCAGTTCTTC
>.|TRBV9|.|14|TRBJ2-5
CASRRDSYQETQYF
TGTGCCAGCAGGCGGGACTCGTACCAAGAGACCCAGTACTTC
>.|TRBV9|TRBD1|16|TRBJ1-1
CASSDRDRDPTTEAFF
TGTGCCAGCAGCGACCGGGACAGGGATCCTACGACTGAAGCTTTCTTT
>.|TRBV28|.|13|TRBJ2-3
CASRIAATDTQYF
TGTGCCAGCAGGATAGCGGCCACAGATACGCAGTATTTT
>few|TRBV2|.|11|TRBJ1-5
CASSYNQPQHF
TGTGCCAGCAGTTACAATCAGCCCCAGCATTTT
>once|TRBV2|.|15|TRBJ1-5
CASLEGAYSNQPQHF
TGTGCCAGCCTTGAAGGGGCTTATAGCAATCAGCCCCAGCATTTT
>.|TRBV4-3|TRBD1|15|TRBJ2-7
CASSRDRWSGLEQYF
TGCGCCAGCAGTCGGGACAGATGGTCTGGTTTAGAGCAGTACTTC
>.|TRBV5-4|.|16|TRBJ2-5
CASSDPSGGDSETQYF
TGTGCCAGCAGCGACCCGAGCGGCGGAGATTCGGAGACCCAGTACTTC
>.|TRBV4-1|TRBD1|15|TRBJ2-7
CASSQRSGGSYEQYF
TGCGCCAGCAGCCAACGGTCAGGGGGCAGCTACGAGCAGTACTTC
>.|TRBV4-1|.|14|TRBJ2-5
CASSQSFGVETQYF
TGCGCCAGCAGCCAATCCTTTGGAGTAGAGACCCAGTACTTC
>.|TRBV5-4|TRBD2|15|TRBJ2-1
CASSLELLAGVEQFF
TGTGCCAGCAGCTTGGAGTTGCTAGCGGGGGTTGAGCAGTTCTTC
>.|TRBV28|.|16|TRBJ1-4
CASSLTDPESREKLFF
TGTGCCAGCAGTTTAACCGACCCGGAGTCCCGGGAAAAACTGTTTTTT
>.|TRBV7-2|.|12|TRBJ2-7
CASSLRGYEQYF
TGTGCCAGCAGCTTGAGAGGGTACGAGCAGTACTTC